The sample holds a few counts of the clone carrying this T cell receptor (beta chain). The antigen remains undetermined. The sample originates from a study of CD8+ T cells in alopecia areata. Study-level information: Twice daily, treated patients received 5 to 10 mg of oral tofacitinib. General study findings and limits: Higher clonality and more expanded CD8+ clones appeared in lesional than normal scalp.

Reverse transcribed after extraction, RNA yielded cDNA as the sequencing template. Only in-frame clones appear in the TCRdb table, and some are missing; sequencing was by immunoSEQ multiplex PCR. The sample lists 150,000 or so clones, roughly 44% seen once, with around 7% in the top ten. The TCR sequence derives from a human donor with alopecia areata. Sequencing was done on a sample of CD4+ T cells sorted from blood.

CDR3 DNA sequence: TGTGCCAGTACCGCTGGGACAGGAGAGACCCAGTACTTC. It codes for CASTAGTGETQYF. The chain links TRBV19 to TRBJ2-5; 8 bases fit TRBD1. Trimming took 7 bases from V and 4 from J; bases not matched to a gene: 5. CDR3 size: 13 residues. Per germline, CDR1 LNHDA and CDR2 SQIVND (reference sequence).